The 7 T cell receptor beta chains below were found in one sample sequenced in a study of T cell repertoires in cytomegalovirus infection. TCRdb re-derived calls from the reads in MiXCR, one entry per CDR3 protein. Of 650,000 to 900,000 distinct CDR3 sequences in the sample, almost 30% were seen once. No antigen has been identified for these receptors. Material: cultured CD8+ T cells from PBMCs, obtained from culture after CMV antigen stimulation. The receptor set was obtained from a human donor in good health (CMV status not recorded). Some clones in this sample may be carry-over from other donors' samples.

This rearrangement joins TRBV14 to TRBJ2-1, with TRBD1 as a possible D gene (5 bases). This CDR3 is 13 amino acids long. In germline, CDR1 is SGHDN, CDR2 FVKESK. The V end was cut by 1 base, the J end by 9 bases, with 10 bases between. CDR3 bases: TGTGCCAGCAGCCAAGTAGGGGCGATTGAGCAGTTCTTC. Protein: CASSQVGAIEQFF.

This clonotype was picked up a small number of times. The chain couples TRBV18 to TRBJ2-2; D remains unclear. The length of the CDR3 is 16 residues. V lost 0 bases and J lost 6, with 14 bases in between. Germline CDR1 reads KGHSH; CDR2 reads LQKENI. The CDR3 nucleotides read TGTGCCAGCTCACCACCCGGCTACAAGGCGTCCGGGGAGCTGTTTTTT. The encoded protein is CASSPPGYKASGELFF.

The chain uses TRBV27 and TRBJ2-5; 12 bases fit TRBD2. Germline trimming cut 5 bases from V and 7 bases from J; bases unmatched to any gene: 11. CDR3 length: 16 residues. Germline CDR1 reads MNHEY; CDR2 reads SMNVEV (reference sequence). DNA of the CDR3: TGTGCCAGCAGTCCCGCTAGCGGGGGGGGCCGAGGGACCCAGTACTTC. Translating it yields CASSPASGGGRGTQYF.

Many counts were recorded for this clonotype. This chain connects TRBV7-2 to TRBJ2-3; possibly TRBD2 for D (6 bases). The CDR3 totals 15 residues. Trimming stripped 5 bases from V and 4 bases from J, with 16 bases between. Germline assignment: CDR1 SGHTA and CDR2 FQGNSA. CDR3 bases: TGTGCCAGCAGCGCTTACACGGGGGACTCAGATACGCAGTATTTT. This encodes CASSAYTGDSDTQYF.

V is TRBV7-2 and J is TRBJ2-2; D remains ambiguous. The CDR3 extends over 15 amino acids. Trimming cost V 1 base and J 7 bases, with 13 bases left between them. Germline V lookup: CDR1 SGHTA, CDR2 FQGNSA. The CDR3, as DNA: TGTGCCAGCAGCTTAGATAGTCTTAGCCTCGGGGAGCTGTTTTTT. This sequence encodes CASSLDSLSLGELFF.

This clonotype was recorded many times. The chain couples TRBV6-1 to TRBJ1-2, with 10 nucleotides matching TRBD1. V was clipped by 4 bases and J by 4 bases; unmatched bases: 0. The CDR3 is 13 residues long. The V gene's germline CDR1 is MNHNS and CDR2 SASEGT. CDR3 protein: CASSGTGGYGYTF. The CDR3 DNA reads TGTGCCAGCAGTGGGACAGGGGGCTATGGCTACACCTTC.

V is TRBV7-9 and J is TRBJ1-1, with D tentatively TRBD1 (5 bases). The CDR3 contains 17 residues. Germline V gene sequence: CDR1 SEHNR, CDR2 FQNEAQ (reference sequence). Trimming took 1 base from V and 0 from J, leaving 15 bases between them. Written as DNA, the CDR3 is TGTGCCAGCAGCTTAGGGGGGAGGGGCGGTATGAACACTGAAGCTTTCTTT. This sequence encodes CASSLGGRGGMNTEAFF.